This T cell receptor beta chain originates from a study of shared clonotypes between healthy human individuals. Study results and caveats: Sorted-subset sequencing, rarefaction showed, was incomplete despite large depth. When compared with the clonotypes that were shared by all four sorted-subset donors, the non-shared clonotypes turned out to have lower generation probabilities.

This table comes from immunoSEQ multiplex PCR, and its TCRdb copy is limited to in-frame clones, with some not included. The data contain a few million clones, around 90% of them seen just once; the ten biggest clones take up 0.3% to 0.45%. Trimming cost V 8 bases and J 2 bases, with 14 bases left between them. CDR1 and CDR2 (germline): MDHEN, SYDVKM. This CDR3 comprises 14 residues. As regards this clone: Its target is not known.

This chain joins TRBV28 and TRBJ2-3; D gene unclear. The receptor was derived from a man younger than 30 in good health. Some clones in this sample may be carry-over from other donors' samples. Sequencing input: naive CD4+ T cells from PBMCs. Subset meaning: CD45RA+ positively selected. The CDR3 region has the DNA TGTGCCAGCTCGGGCACCATCCCCACAGATACGCAGTATTTT. The encoded protein is CASSGTIPTDTQYF. Combining the CDR3 with reference TRBV28 and TRBJ2-3 gives the whole variable domain DVKVTQSSRYLVKRTGEKVFLECVQDMDHENMFWYRQDPGLGLRLIYFSYDVKMKEKGDIPEGYSVSREKKERFSLILESASTNQTSMYLCASSGTIPTDTQYFGPGTRLTVL.